The clone carrying this TCR beta chain was seen more than once but under ten times. Its target is not known. A v3.0 immunoSEQ assay was performed at survey level. Profiled with immunoSEQ multiplex PCR; TCRdb holds only in-frame clones, not every one. The sample includes about 19,000 clones, about 80% of them seen just once. The sample originates from a study of long-term antiretroviral therapy in people with HIV. Study results and caveats: ART adherence, viral resistance and therapy changes were not recorded. HIV repertoires covered narrower CDR3 length ranges than controls did.

Germline V gene sequence: CDR1 LGHNA, CDR2 YNFKEQ. The V and J ends lost 1 base and 5 bases respectively, with 12 bases between them. The CDR3 extends over 16 amino acids. This sequence was found in a man over 45 with HIV. The genes are TRBV4-2 and TRBJ1-6, with D possibly matching TRBD1 (6 bases). The material was unsorted PBMCs, obtained 2.2 years after starting antiretroviral therapy. The CDR3 coding sequence is TGTGCCAGCAGCCAAGTGGCAGGGGCAAATAATTCACCCCTCCACTTT. Protein product: CASSQVAGANNSPLHF.